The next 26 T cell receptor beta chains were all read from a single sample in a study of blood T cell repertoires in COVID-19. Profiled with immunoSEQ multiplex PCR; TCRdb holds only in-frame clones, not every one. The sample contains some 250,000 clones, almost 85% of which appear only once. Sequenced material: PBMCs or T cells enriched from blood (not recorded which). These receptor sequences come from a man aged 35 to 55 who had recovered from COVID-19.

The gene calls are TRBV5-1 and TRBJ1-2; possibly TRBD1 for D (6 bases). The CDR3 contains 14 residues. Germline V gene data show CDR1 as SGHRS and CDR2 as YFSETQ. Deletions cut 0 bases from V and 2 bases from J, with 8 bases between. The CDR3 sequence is CASSLGDNNYGYTF. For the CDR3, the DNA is TGCGCCAGCAGCTTGGGGGACAACAACTATGGCTACACCTTC.

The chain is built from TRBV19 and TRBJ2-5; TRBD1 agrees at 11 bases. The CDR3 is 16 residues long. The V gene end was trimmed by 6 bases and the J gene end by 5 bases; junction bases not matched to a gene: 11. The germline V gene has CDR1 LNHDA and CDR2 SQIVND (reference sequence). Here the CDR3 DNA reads TGTGCCAGTAGCAACCTAGGACAGGGGGCAAGTGAGACCCAGTACTTC. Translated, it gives CASSNLGQGASETQYF.

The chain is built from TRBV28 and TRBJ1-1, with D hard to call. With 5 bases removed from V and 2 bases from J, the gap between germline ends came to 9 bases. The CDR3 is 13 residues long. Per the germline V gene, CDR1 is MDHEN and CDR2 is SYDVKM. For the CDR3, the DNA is TGTGCCAGCAGTCCAATTGTTAACACTGAAGCTTTCTTT. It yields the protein CASSPIVNTEAFF. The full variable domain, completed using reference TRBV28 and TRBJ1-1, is DVKVTQSSRYLVKRTGEKVFLECVQDMDHENMFWYRQDPGLGLRLIYFSYDVKMKEKGDIPEGYSVSREKKERFSLILESASTNQTSMYLCASSPIVNTEAFFGQGTRLTVV.

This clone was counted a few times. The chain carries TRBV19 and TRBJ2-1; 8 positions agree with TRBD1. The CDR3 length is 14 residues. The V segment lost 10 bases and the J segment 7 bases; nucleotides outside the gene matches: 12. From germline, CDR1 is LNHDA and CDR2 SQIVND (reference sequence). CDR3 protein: CAISSGQGRNEQFF. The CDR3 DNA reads TGTGCCATTTCTTCCGGACAGGGACGTAATGAGCAGTTCTTC. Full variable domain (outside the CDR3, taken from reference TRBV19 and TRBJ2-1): DGGITQSPKYLFRKEGQNVTLSCEQNLNHDAMYWYRQDPGQGLRLIYYSQIVNDFQKGDIAEGYSVSREKKESFPLTVTSAQKNPTAFYLCAISSGQGRNEQFFGPGTRLTVL.

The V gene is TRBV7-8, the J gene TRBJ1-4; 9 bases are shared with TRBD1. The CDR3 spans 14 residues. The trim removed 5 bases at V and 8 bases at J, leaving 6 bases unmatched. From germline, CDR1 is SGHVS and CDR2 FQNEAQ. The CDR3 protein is CASSHLQGAEKLFF. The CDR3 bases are TGTGCCAGCAGCCATCTACAGGGGGCGGAAAAACTGTTTTTT.

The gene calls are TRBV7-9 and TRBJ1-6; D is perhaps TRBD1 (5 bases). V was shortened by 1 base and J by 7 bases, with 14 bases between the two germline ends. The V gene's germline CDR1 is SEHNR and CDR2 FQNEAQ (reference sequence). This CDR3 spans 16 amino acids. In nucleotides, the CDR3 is TGTGCCAGCAGCTTAGGGGGCCCGACAAGGAATTCACCCCTCCACTTT. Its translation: CASSLGGPTRNSPLHF.

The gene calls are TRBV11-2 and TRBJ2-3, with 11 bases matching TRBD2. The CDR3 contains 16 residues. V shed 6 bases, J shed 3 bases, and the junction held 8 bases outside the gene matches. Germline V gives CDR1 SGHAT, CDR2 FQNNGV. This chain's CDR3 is CASSRGLADLTDTQYF. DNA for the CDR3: TGTGCCAGCAGTCGGGGACTAGCGGACTTGACAGATACGCAGTATTTT.

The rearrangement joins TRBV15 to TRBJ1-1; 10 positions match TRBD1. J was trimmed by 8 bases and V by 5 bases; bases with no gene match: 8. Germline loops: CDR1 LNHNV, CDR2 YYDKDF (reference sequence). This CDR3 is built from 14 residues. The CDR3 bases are TGTGCCACCAGCCCCCGACAGGGGGCGGCGGAAGCTTTCTTT. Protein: CATSPRQGAAEAFF. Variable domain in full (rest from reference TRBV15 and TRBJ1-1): DAMVIQNPRYQVTQFGKPVTLSCSQTLNHNVMYWYQQKSSQAPKLLFHYYDKDFNNEADTPDNFQSRRPNTSFCFLDIRSPGLGDTAMYLCATSPRQGAAEAFFGQGTRLTVV.

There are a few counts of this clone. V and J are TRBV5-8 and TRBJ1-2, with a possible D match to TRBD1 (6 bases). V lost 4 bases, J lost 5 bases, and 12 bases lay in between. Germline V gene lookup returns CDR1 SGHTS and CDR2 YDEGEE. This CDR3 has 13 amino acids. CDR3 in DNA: TGTGCCAGCAGCAATAGGGGGGGTTATGGCTACACCTTC. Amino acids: CASSNRGGYGYTF.

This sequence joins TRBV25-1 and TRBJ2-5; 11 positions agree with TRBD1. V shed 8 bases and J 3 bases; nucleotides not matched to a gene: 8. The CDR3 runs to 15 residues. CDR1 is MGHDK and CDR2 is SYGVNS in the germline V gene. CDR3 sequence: CASWGTGGPKETQYF. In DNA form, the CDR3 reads TGTGCCAGCTGGGGGACAGGGGGACCTAAAGAGACCCAGTACTTC.

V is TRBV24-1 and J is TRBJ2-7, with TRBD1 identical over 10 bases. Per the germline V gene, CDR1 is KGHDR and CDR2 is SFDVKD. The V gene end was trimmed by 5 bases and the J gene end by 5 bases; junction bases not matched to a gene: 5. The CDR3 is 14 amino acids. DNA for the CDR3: TGTGCCACCAGTGGGGACAGGGGACACGACGAGCAGTACTTC. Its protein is CATSGDRGHDEQYF.

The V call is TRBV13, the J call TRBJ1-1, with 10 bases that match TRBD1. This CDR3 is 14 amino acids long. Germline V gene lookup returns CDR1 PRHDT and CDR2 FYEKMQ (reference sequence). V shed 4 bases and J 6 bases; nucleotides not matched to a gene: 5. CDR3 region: CASSSRDRGAEAFF. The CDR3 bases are TGTGCCAGCAGCTCCCGGGACAGGGGAGCTGAAGCTTTCTTT.

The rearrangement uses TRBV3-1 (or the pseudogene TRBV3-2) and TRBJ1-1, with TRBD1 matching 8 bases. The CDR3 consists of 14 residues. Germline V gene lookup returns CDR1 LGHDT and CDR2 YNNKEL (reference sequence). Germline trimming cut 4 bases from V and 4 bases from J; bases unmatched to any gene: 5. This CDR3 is CASSPQGAGTEAFF. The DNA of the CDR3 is TGTGCCAGCAGCCCTCAGGGGGCTGGCACTGAAGCTTTCTTT.

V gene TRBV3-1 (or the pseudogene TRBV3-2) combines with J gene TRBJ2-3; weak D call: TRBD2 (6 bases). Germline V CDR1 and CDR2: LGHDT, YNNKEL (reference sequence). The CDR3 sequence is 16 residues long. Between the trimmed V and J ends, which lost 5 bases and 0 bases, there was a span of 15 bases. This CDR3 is CASSRLGLSSTDTQYF. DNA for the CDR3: TGTGCCAGCAGCAGACTAGGGTTATCGAGCACAGATACGCAGTATTTT.

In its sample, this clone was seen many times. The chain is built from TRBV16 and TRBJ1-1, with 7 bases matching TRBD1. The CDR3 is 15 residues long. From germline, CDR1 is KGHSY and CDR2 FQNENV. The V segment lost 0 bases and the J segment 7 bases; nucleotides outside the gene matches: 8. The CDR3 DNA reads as TGTGCCAGCAGCCAATCAACGAGGGGGCAAGTTGAAGCTTTCTTT. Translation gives CASSQSTRGQVEAFF.

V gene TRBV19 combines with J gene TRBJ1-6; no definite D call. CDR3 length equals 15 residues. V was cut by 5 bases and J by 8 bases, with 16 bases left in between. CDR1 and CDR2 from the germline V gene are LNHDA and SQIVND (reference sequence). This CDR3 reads CASSVRVPRDSPLHF. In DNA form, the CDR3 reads TGTGCCAGTAGTGTCCGGGTGCCGCGCGATTCACCCCTCCACTTT.

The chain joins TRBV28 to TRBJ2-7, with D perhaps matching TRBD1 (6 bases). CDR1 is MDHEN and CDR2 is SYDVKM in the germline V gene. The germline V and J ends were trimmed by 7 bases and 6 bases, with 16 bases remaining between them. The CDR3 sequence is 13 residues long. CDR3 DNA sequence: TGTGCCAGCAACTACAGGGCGCTCGGCGAGCAGTACTTC. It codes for CASNYRALGEQYF.

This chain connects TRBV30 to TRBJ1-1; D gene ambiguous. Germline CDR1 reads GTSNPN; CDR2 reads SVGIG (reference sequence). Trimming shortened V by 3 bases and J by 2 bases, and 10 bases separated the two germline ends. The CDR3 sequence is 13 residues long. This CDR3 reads CAWRSTGNTEAFF. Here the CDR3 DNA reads TGTGCCTGGAGGTCGACGGGAAACACTGAAGCTTTCTTT.

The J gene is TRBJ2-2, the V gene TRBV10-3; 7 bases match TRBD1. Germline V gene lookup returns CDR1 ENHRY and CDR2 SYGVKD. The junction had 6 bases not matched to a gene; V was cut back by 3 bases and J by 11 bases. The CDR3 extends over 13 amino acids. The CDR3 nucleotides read TGTGCCATCAGTGAAGGGACAGCCTTTGAGCTGTTTTTT. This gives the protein CAISEGTAFELFF.

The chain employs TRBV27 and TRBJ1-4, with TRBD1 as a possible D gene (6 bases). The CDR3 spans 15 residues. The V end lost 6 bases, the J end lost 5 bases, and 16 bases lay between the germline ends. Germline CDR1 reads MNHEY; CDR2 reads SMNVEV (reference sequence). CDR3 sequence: CASSSRGGWNEKLFF. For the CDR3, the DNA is TGTGCCAGCAGCTCAAGGGGGGGCTGGAATGAAAAACTGTTTTTT.

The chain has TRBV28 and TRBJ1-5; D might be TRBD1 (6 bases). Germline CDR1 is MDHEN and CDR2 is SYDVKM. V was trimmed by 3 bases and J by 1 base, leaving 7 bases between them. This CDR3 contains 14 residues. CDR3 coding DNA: TGTGCCAGCAGTTTCACAGGGAGCAATCAGCCCCAGCATTTT. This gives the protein CASSFTGSNQPQHF.

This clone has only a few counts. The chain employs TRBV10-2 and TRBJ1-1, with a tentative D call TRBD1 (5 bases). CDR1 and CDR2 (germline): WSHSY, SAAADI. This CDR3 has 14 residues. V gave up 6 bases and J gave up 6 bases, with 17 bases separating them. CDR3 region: CASRGTALDAEAFF. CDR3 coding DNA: TGCGCCAGCAGAGGGACTGCCTTGGACGCTGAAGCTTTCTTT.

The CDR3 protein is CASSLSYGGTEAFF. CDR3 in DNA: TGTGCCAGCAGTTTATCATACGGGGGGACTGAAGCTTTCTTT. The chain couples TRBV27 to TRBJ1-1, with a possible D match to TRBD1 (5 bases). Looked up from germline, CDR1 is MNHEY and CDR2 is SMNVEV (reference sequence). V lost 0 bases to trimming and J lost 5 bases, with 10 bases between them. The CDR3 extends over 14 amino acids.

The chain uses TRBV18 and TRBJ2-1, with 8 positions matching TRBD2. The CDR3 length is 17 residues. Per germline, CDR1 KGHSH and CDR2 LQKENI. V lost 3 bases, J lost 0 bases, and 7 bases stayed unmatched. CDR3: CASSPFGGGSSYNEQFF. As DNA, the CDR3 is TGTGCCAGCTCACCTTTTGGCGGGGGGTCCTCCTACAATGAGCAGTTCTTC.

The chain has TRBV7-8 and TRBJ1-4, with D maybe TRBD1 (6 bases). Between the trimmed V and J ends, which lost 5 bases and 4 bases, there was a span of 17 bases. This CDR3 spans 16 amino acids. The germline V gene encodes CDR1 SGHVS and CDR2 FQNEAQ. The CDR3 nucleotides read TGTGCCAGCAGCCCGCTGGGGGACATCTTTAATGAAAAACTGTTTTTT. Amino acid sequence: CASSPLGDIFNEKLFF.

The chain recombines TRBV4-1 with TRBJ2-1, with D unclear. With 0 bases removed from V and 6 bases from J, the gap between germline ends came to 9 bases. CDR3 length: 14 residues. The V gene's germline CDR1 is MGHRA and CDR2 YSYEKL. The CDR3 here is CASSQDPRSNEQFF. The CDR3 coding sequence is TGCGCCAGCAGCCAAGACCCTAGATCCAATGAGCAGTTCTTC.